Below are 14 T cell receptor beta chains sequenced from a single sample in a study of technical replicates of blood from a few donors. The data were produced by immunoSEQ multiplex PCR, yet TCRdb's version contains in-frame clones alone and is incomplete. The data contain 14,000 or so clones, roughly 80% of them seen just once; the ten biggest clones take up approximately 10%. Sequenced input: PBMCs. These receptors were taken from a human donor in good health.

CDR3 nucleotides: TGTGCCTGGAGTGTAGAACCCCTAACCTACGAGCAGTACTTC. Translation gives CAWSVEPLTYEQYF. The chain uses TRBV30 and TRBJ2-7; D not certain. The CDR3 is made up of 14 amino acids. Germline V lookup: CDR1 GTSNPN, CDR2 SVGIG (reference sequence). The V end was cut by 0 bases, the J end by 2 bases, with 11 bases between.

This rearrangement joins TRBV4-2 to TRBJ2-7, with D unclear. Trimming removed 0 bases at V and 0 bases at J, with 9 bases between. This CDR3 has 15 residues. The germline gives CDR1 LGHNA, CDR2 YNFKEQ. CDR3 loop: CASSQEEDNSYEQYF. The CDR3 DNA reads TGTGCCAGCAGCCAAGAAGAGGATAACTCCTACGAGCAGTACTTC.

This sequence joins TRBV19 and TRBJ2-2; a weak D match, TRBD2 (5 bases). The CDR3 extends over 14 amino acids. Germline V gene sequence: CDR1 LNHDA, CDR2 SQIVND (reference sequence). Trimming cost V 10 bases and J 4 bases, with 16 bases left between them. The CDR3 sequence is CATKRAALTGELFF. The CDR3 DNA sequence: TGTGCCACCAAGAGGGCAGCACTCACCGGGGAGCTGTTTTTT.

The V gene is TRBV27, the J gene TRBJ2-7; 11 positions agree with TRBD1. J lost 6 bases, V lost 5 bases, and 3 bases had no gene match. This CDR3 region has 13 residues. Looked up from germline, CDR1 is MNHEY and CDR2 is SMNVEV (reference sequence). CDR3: CASSEGTGGEQYF. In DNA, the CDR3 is TGTGCCAGCAGTGAAGGGACAGGGGGCGAGCAGTACTTC.

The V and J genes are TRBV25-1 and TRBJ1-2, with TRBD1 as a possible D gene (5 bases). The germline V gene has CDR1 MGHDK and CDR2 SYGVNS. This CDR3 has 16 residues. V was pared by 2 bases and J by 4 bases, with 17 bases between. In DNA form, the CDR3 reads TGTGCCAGCAGTGAACCCGGGGGGGGGTTATCCTATGGCTACACCTTC. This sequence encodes CASSEPGGGLSYGYTF.

Here the CDR3 reads CSVDSGYGYTF. The CDR3 nucleotides are TGCAGCGTTGACAGCGGGTATGGCTACACCTTC. This chain links TRBV29-1 with TRBJ1-2; D is unresolved. CDR3 length equals 11 residues. The V gene's germline CDR1 is SQVTM and CDR2 ANQGSEA. Trimming took 3 bases from V and 5 from J, leaving 7 bases between them.

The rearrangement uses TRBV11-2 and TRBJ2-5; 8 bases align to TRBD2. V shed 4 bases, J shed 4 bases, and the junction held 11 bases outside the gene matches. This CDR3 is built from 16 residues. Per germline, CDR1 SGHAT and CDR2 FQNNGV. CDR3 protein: CASSSTGTRIGETQYF. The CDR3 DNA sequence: TGTGCCAGCAGCTCCACCGGGACTAGGATAGGAGAGACCCAGTACTTC.

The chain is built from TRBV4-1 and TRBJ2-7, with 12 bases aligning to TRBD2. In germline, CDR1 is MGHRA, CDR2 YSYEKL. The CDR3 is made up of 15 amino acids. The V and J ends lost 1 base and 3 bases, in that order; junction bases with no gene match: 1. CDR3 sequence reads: CASSQVTSGSYEQYF. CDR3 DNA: TGCGCCAGCAGCCAAGTGACTAGCGGGAGCTACGAGCAGTACTTC.

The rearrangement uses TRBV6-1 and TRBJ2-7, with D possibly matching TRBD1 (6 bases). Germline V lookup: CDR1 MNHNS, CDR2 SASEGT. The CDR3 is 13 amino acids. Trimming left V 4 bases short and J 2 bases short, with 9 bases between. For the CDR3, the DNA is TGTGCCAGCAGTGTCGGGACAACCTACGAGCAGTACTTC. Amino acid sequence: CASSVGTTYEQYF.

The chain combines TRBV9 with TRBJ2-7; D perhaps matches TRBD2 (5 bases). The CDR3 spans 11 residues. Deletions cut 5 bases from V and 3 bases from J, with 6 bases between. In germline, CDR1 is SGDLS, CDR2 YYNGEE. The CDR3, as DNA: TGTGCCAGCAGGGAGGACTACGAGCAGTACTTC. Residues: CASREDYEQYF.

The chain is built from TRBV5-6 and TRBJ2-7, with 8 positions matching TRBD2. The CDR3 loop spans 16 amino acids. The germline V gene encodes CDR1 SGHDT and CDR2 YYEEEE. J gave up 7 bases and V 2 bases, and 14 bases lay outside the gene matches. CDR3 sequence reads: CASSFALAGFLGEQYF. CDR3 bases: TGTGCCAGCAGCTTCGCCCTAGCGGGCTTCCTTGGGGAGCAGTACTTC.

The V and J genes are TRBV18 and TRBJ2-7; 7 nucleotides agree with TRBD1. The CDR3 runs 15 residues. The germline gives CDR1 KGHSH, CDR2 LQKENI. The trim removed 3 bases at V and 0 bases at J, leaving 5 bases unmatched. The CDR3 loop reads CASSPGTVSSYEQYF. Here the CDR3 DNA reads TGTGCCAGCTCACCTGGGACAGTTAGCTCCTACGAGCAGTACTTC.

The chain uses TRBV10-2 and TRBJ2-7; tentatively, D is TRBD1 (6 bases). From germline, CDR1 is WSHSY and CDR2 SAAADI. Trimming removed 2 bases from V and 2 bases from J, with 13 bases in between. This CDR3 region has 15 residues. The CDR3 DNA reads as TGCGCCAGCAGTGAGATACGAGGGGGAGCCTACGAGCAGTACTTC. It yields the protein CASSEIRGGAYEQYF.

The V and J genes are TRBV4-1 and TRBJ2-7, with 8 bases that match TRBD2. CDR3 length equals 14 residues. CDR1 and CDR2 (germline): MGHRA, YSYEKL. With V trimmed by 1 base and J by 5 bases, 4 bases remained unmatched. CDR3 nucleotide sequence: TGCGCCAGCAGCCAAGGAGGGGGACTAGACGAGCAGTACTTC. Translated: CASSQGGGLDEQYF.